Shown below are 15 T cell receptor beta chains from a single sample sequenced in a study of shared clonotypes between healthy human individuals. As defined, naive CD8 cells were CD45RO-negative and positively selected for CCR7, with terminally differentiated effector memory CD45RA+ cells excluded. Data came from immunoSEQ multiplex PCR; TCRdb stores just in-frame clones and leaves some out. The sample holds about 600,000 clones; just under 97% are singletons and the top ten take about 0.11%. The sequenced material came from naive CD8+ T cells sorted from blood. These receptors were collected from a woman aged 30 to 39 in good health.

The table lists this clone with a count of one. The chain links TRBV29-1 to TRBJ1-1; 9 bases are a match to TRBD1. The CDR3 is 12 residues long. Trimming removed 5 bases from V and 8 bases from J; junction bases left unmatched: 6. Germline CDR1 SQVTM, CDR2 ANQGSEA. The CDR3 DNA reads as TGCAGCGTTTTCGAGGACAGGGGAGAAGCTTTCTTT. Encoded protein: CSVFEDRGEAFF. Complete variable domain (other parts from reference TRBV29-1 and TRBJ1-1): SAVISQKPSRDICQRGTSLTIQCQVDSQVTMMFWYRQQPGQSLTLIATANQGSEATYESGFVIDKFPISRPNLTFSTLTVSNMSPEDSSIYLCSVFEDRGEAFFGQGTRLTVV.

The chain employs TRBV28 and TRBJ2-7, with D perhaps TRBD2 (6 bases). The V gene lost 0 bases and the J gene lost 5 bases, with 17 bases spanning the gap. The CDR3 loop spans 16 amino acids. CDR1 MDHEN and CDR2 SYDVKM come from the germline V gene. The CDR3 loop is CASSLWAIAEQDEQYF. CDR3 nucleotide sequence: TGTGCCAGCAGTTTATGGGCCATAGCGGAACAAGACGAGCAGTACTTC.

This clone was detected only once. This chain joins TRBV5-4 and TRBJ2-1; 7 bases are shared with TRBD2. The V segment lost 1 base and the J segment 5 bases; nucleotides outside the gene matches: 6. The CDR3 length is 15 residues. CDR1 and CDR2 (germline): SGHNT, YYREEE (reference sequence). CDR3 DNA: TGTGCCAGCAGCTTGTGGCCTAGCGGAAACAATGAGCAGTTCTTC. Its translation is CASSLWPSGNNEQFF. Together with reference TRBV5-4 and TRBJ2-1, the CDR3 gives the full variable domain: ETGVTQSPTHLIKTRGQQVTLRCSSQSGHNTVSWYQQALGQGPQFIFQYYREEENGRGNFPPRFSGLQFPNYSSELNVNALELDDSALYLCASSLWPSGNNEQFFGPGTRLTVL.

The gene calls are TRBV7-9 and TRBJ2-3, with 10 bases fitting TRBD1. The junction had 8 bases not matched to a gene; V was cut back by 5 bases and J by 3 bases. The germline V gene has CDR1 SEHNR and CDR2 FQNEAQ (reference sequence). The CDR3 consists of 16 residues. DNA of the CDR3: TGTGCCAGCAGCCCCCGGACAGGGGGTTCGACAGATACGCAGTATTTT. Translating it yields CASSPRTGGSTDTQYF.

This rearrangement joins TRBV6-6 to TRBJ2-7; D is uncertain. Germline V gives CDR1 MNHNY, CDR2 SVGAGI (reference sequence). The CDR3 runs to 13 residues. With 0 bases removed from V and 3 bases from J, the gap between germline ends came to 6 bases. CDR3 loop: CASSYSLSYEQYF. DNA for the CDR3: TGTGCCAGCAGTTACTCGCTCAGCTACGAGCAGTACTTC.

The chain employs TRBV4-2 and TRBJ2-1; 10 nucleotides align to TRBD2. The CDR3 runs 16 residues. V was clipped by 2 bases and J by 6 bases; unmatched bases: 7. Germline loops: CDR1 LGHNA, CDR2 YNFKEQ. CDR3 nucleotides: TGTGCCAGCAGCCAACGAGGGTCTAGCGGGAGCAATGAGCAGTTCTTC. Translated, it gives CASSQRGSSGSNEQFF.

V usage is TRBV5-4 and J usage is TRBJ2-7, with D perhaps matching TRBD2 (6 bases). CDR3 length: 14 amino acids. Between the trimmed V and J ends, which lost 4 bases and 5 bases, there was a span of 16 bases. In germline, CDR1 is SGHNT, CDR2 YYREEE (reference sequence). CDR3 sequence (DNA): TGTGCCAGCAGCGACGGGACTGGCGGGCACGAGCAGTACTTC. This sequence encodes CASSDGTGGHEQYF.

The chain uses TRBV4-1 and TRBJ2-2; 7 bases line up with TRBD2. V was clipped by 1 base and J by 6 bases; unmatched bases: 14. Germline CDR1 MGHRA, CDR2 YSYEKL. This CDR3 has 18 amino acids. The CDR3 bases are TGCGCCAGCAGCCAAGTCGCTAGCGGTCCCGCGCGGGCCGGGGAGCTGTTTTTT. Translation: CASSQVASGPARAGELFF.

To note about this clone: The sample carries other DNA sequences with the same CDR3. The chain recombines TRBV4-1 with TRBJ2-7, with 13 bases that match TRBD2. J was trimmed by 2 bases and V by 4 bases; bases with no gene match: 5. The CDR3 length is 16 residues. Germline V CDR1 and CDR2: MGHRA, YSYEKL. The CDR3 DNA follows: TGCGCCAGCAGCCTTAGGACTAGCGGGGGAACCTACGAGCAGTACTTC. Translation: CASSLRTSGGTYEQYF.

CDR3 region: CASSTPTSERDEQYF. The CDR3 region has the DNA TGTGCCAGTAGTACCCCGACTAGCGAGAGAGACGAGCAGTACTTC. This rearrangement joins TRBV19 to TRBJ2-7; 8 bases agree with TRBD2. Germline-derived CDR1 and CDR2 are LNHDA and SQIVND (reference sequence). V was pared by 4 bases and J by 5 bases, with 10 bases of the junction left unmatched. The CDR3 loop spans 15 amino acids.

The genes are TRBV27 and TRBJ1-2; maybe TRBD1 (5 bases). The CDR3 contains 16 residues. CDR1 and CDR2 (germline): MNHEY, SMNVEV (reference sequence). V was shortened by 4 bases and J by 5 bases, with 20 bases between the two germline ends. The CDR3 region is CASSSLQPLGGYGYTF. CDR3 nucleotides: TGTGCCAGCAGTTCACTACAGCCCTTGGGGGGATATGGCTACACCTTC.

This chain uses TRBV29-1 with TRBJ2-5; D is perhaps TRBD2 (6 bases). Matching the DNA end better, TRBJ2-7 makes the J call doubtful. Germline V gene lookup returns CDR1 SQVTM and CDR2 ANQGSEA. The CDR3 length is 11 residues. The CDR3 loop is CSGGGVYEQYF. Written as DNA, the CDR3 is TGCAGCGGGGGCGGGGTTTACGAGCAGTACTTC.

This rearrangement joins TRBV4-1 to TRBJ1-1; maybe TRBD1 (5 bases). Germline V gene data show CDR1 as MGHRA and CDR2 as YSYEKL. V lost 1 base, J lost 0 bases, and 9 bases lay in between. This CDR3 spans 15 amino acids. CDR3 nucleotides: TGCGCCAGCAGCCAAGGGACATTGATGAACACTGAAGCTTTCTTT. It specifies CASSQGTLMNTEAFF.

The chain's CDR3 is CASSLTRLTDTQYF. CDR3 DNA: TGTGCCAGCAGTTTAACTAGACTAACAGATACGCAGTATTTT. The rearrangement joins TRBV28 to TRBJ2-3, with TRBD2 as a possible D gene (5 bases). Between the trimmed V and J ends, which lost 2 bases and 3 bases, there was a span of 9 bases. Germline CDR1 reads MDHEN; CDR2 reads SYDVKM. This CDR3 spans 14 amino acids. Combining the CDR3 with reference TRBV28 and TRBJ2-3 gives the whole variable domain DVKVTQSSRYLVKRTGEKVFLECVQDMDHENMFWYRQDPGLGLRLIYFSYDVKMKEKGDIPEGYSVSREKKERFSLILESASTNQTSMYLCASSLTRLTDTQYFGPGTRLTVL.

The chain couples TRBV9 to TRBJ2-5, with 9 bases that match TRBD1. The CDR3 consists of 15 residues. Germline CDR1 is SGDLS and CDR2 is YYNGEE. Trimming cost V 0 bases and J 4 bases; bases outside gene matches: 4. This CDR3 reads CASSVVGGQGETQYF. For the CDR3, the DNA is TGTGCCAGCAGCGTAGTAGGGGGACAGGGAGAGACCCAGTACTTC.